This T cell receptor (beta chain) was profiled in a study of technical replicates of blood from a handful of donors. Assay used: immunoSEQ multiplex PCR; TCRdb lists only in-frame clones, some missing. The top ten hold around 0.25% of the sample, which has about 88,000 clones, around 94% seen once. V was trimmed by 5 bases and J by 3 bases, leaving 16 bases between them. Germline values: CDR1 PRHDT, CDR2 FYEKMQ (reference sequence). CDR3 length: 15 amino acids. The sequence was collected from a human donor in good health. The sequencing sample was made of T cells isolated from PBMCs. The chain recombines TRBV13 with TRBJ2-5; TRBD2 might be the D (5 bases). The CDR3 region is CASSPPGSGKETQYF. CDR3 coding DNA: TGTGCCAGCAGCCCCCCCGGAAGCGGTAAAGAGACCCAGTACTTC.